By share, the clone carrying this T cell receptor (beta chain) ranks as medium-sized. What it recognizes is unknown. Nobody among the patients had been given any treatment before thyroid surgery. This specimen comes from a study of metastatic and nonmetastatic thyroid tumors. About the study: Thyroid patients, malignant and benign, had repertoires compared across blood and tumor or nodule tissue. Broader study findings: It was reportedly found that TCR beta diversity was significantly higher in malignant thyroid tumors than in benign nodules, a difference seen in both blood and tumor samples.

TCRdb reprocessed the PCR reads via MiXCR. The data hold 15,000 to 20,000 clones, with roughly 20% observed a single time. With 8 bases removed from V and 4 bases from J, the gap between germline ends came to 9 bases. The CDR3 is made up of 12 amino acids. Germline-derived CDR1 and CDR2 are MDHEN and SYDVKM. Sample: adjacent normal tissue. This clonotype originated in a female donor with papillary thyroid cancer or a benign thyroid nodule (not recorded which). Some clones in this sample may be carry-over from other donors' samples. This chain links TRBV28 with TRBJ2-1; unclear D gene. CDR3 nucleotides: TGTGCCAGCCGAGCCATGTACAATGAGCAGTTCTTC. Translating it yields CASRAMYNEQFF.